The 23 T cell receptor beta chains below all came from one sample that was sequenced in a study of tissue T cells after allogeneic stem cell transplantation. Sequenced by immunoSEQ multiplex PCR; TCRdb stores in-frame clones only, minus some. The sample lists about 48,000 clones, about three quarters seen once, with roughly 0.55% in the top ten. The specimen was sorted cells pooled from one or two spleens. The origin of the receptors is a pool of C57BL/6 mice in good health.

About this clone itself: At one boundary the junction diverges from the germline segment, which might be a read error. Gene names and germline match the mouse. Coverage ceases 1 residue before the CDR3 finishes, and the germline J gene fills in the end. The chain combines TRBV1 with TRBJ1-1; unclear D gene. Germline assignment: CDR1 NSQYPW and CDR2 LRSPGD (reference sequence). The CDR3 extends over 13 amino acids. This chain's CDR3 is CTCSADGDTEVFF. CDR3 DNA (partial): TGCACCTGCAGCGCAGATGGGGACACAGAAGTCTTC.

For this clone: Mouse gene names and germline throughout. The read falls 1 residue short of the CDR3 end, and the missing part is taken from the germline J gene. The chain is built from TRBV13-1 and TRBJ2-3; no clear D gene. CDR3 length: 16 amino acids. CDR1 and CDR2 (germline): NSHNY, SYGAGN. Between the trimmed V and J ends, which lost 1 base and 0 bases, there was a span of 12 bases. CDR3: CASSDRHRTSAETLYF. The DNA read from the CDR3 is TGTGCCAGCAGTGATAGACACCGAACTAGTGCAGAAACGCTGTAT.

As concerns this clone: Germline and genes: mouse. The CDR3 is cut off 1 residue early in the read; its end comes from the germline J gene. The chain links TRBV15 to TRBJ1-1, with no clear D. Germline CDR1 reads SGHND; CDR2 reads FRSKSL. The CDR3 runs 13 residues. V dropped 7 bases and J dropped 0 bases, with 9 bases sitting between them. The sequenced CDR3 bases are TGTGCCAGCACCCCGACATCAAACACAGAAGTCTTC. Amino acids: CASTPTSNTEVF. The entire CDR3 is CASTPTSNTEVFF.

Details on this clone: Here the gene names and germline are mouse. The sequenced fragment ends 1 residue before the CDR3 boundary, so the rest is inferred from the germline J gene. The V and J genes are TRBV3 and TRBJ1-2, with a possible D match to TRBD1 (5 bases). The CDR3 has 14 amino acids. The V end lost 1 base, the J end lost 3 bases, and 9 bases lay between the germline ends. Germline V gene data show CDR1 as SNHLY and CDR2 as FYNGKV (reference sequence). Here the CDR3 reads CASSLGGVDSDYTF. Partial CDR3 DNA: TGTGCCAGCAGCTTAGGAGGGGTAGACTCCGACTACACC.

A single count supports this clone. Gene and germline names: mouse. The read gets to within 1 residue of the CDR3 end, and the germline J gene fills in the rest. The V gene is TRBV2, the J gene TRBJ2-5, with D perhaps being TRBD1 or TRBD2 (5 bases each). Trimming stripped 4 bases from V and 0 bases from J, with 8 bases between. Germline values: CDR1 LGHNA, CDR2 YSYQKL. CDR3 length equals 14 residues. CDR3 protein: CASSLGQNQDTQYF. CDR3 DNA (partial): TGTGCCAGCAGCCTGGGGCAAAACCAAGACACCCAGTAC.

This clone was seen a handful of times. The germline and genes are mouse ones. The read halts 1 residue ahead of the CDR3 end, with the missing end drawn from the germline J gene. The chain uses TRBV5 and TRBJ1-3, with D tentatively TRBD1 (5 bases). Trimming removed 0 bases from V and 0 bases from J, with 12 bases in between. CDR3 size: 17 residues. Germline V CDR1 and CDR2: LGHNA, YNLKQL (reference sequence). Here the CDR3 reads CASSQDWGGFSGNTLYF. The CDR3 bases that were read are TGTGCCAGCAGCCAAGATTGGGGGGGATTTTCTGGAAATACGCTCTAT.

A word on this clone: Genes here carry mouse names. Coverage ceases 1 residue before the CDR3 finishes, and the germline J gene fills in the end. This chain uses TRBV3 with TRBJ1-2; the D gene is possibly TRBD1 (6 bases). Trimming pared 6 bases from V and 0 bases from J, leaving 11 bases between. Germline V gene data show CDR1 as SNHLY and CDR2 as FYNGKV (reference sequence). The CDR3 consists of 14 residues. The covered CDR3 bases are TGTGCCAGCAGTCGGGACAATGCAAACTCCGACTACACC. Amino acid sequence: CASSRDNANSDYT. The whole CDR3 protein is CASSRDNANSDYTF.

About this clone: These gene names are mouse names. The sequenced CDR3 bases are TGTGCAAGCAGCTTAGGGACATATAATTCGCCCCTCTAC. Amino acid sequence: CASSLGTYNSPLY. The entire CDR3 protein is CASSLGTYNSPLYF. This rearrangement joins TRBV16 to TRBJ1-6; weak D call: TRBD1 (5 bases). The CDR3 end falls 1 residue outside the read, so it is completed with the germline J gene. TRBJ1-6 is filed as an ORF, its function uncertain. This CDR3 region has 14 residues. V dropped 1 base and J dropped 4 bases, with 5 bases sitting between them. Germline V lookup: CDR1 SGHSA, CDR2 FRNQAP.

Concerning this clone: Germline and genes here are mouse. The read ends 1 residue early relative to the CDR3; the germline J gene fills the gap. The chain uses TRBV31 and TRBJ1-6; possibly TRBD1 for D (5 bases). TRBJ1-6 qualifies as an ORF whose function is uncertain. Germline V CDR1 and CDR2: GKSSPN, SITVG. The CDR3 runs to 12 residues. The V gene lost 3 bases and the J gene lost 8 bases, with 8 bases spanning the gap. The CDR3 sequence: CAWSLTDSPLYF. The part of the CDR3 DNA that was read is TGTGCCTGGAGCCTGACAGATTCGCCCCTCTAC.

About this clone: Here the gene names and germline are mouse. The CDR3 DNA, read in part, is TGTGCCAGCAGGACTGGGGCCTATGAACAGTAC. Translated: CASRTGAYEQY. The whole CDR3 protein is CASRTGAYEQYF. The rearrangement links TRBV4 to TRBJ2-7, with 8 positions matching TRBD2. The sequence runs out 1 residue before the end of the CDR3; the remainder is reconstructed from the germline J gene. The V segment lost 6 bases and the J segment 2 bases; nucleotides outside the gene matches: 0. The CDR3 extends over 12 amino acids. CDR1 is LGHDT and CDR2 is YNNKQL in the germline V gene (reference sequence).

Of note for this clone: Gene names refer to mouse genes. The read is 1 residue too short to cover the CDR3 end, so that end is filled in from the germline J gene. The V gene is TRBV31, the J gene TRBJ2-1; a weak D match, TRBD1 (5 bases). Between the trimmed V and J ends, which lost 3 bases and 7 bases, there was a span of 10 bases. The CDR3 contains 12 residues. In germline, CDR1 is GKSSPN, CDR2 SITVG. CDR3 loop: CAWSFEGAEQFF. Partial CDR3 DNA: TGTGCCTGGAGCTTTGAGGGGGCTGAGCAGTTC.

Points on this clone: Gene labels here are mouse ones. The read ends 1 residue early relative to the CDR3; the germline J gene fills the gap. V gene TRBV5 combines with J gene TRBJ2-5, with TRBD2 matching over 7 bases. Looked up from germline, CDR1 is LGHNA and CDR2 is YNLKQL (reference sequence). Trimming cost V 0 bases and J 3 bases; bases outside gene matches: 3. The CDR3 spans 15 residues. The covered CDR3 bases are TGTGCCAGCAGCCAAGACTGGGGGAGGCAAGACACCCAGTAC. Translated, it gives CASSQDWGRQDTQY. The whole CDR3 region reads CASSQDWGRQDTQYF.

Points on this clone: Genes here carry mouse names. The read ends 1 residue early relative to the CDR3; the germline J gene fills the gap. The same CDR3 also results from other DNA sequences found in this sample. The rearrangement links TRBV20 to TRBJ2-7; 8 positions agree with TRBD2. The CDR3 length is 14 residues. Germline CDR1 is GFQATS and CDR2 is STVNSAI. V shed 0 bases and J 2 bases; nucleotides not matched to a gene: 3. The CDR3 DNA, read in part, is TGTGGTGCTAGGGATTGGGGGGGTGCCTATGAACAGTAC. This sequence encodes CGARDWGGAYEQY. The complete CDR3 protein is CGARDWGGAYEQYF.

On this clone: The listed genes are named as in mouse. The read falls 1 residue short of the CDR3 end, and the missing part is taken from the germline J gene. V and J are TRBV13-2 and TRBJ2-2; 9 bases agree with TRBD2. Germline V lookup: CDR1 NNHNN, CDR2 SYGAGS (reference sequence). The length of the CDR3 is 16 residues. The junction had 3 bases not matched to a gene; V was cut back by 3 bases and J by 0 bases. Partial CDR3 DNA: TGTGCCAGCGGTGGAGACTGGGGGTCAAACACCGGGCAGCTCTAC. It encodes CASGGDWGSNTGQLY. The CDR3 reads in full as CASGGDWGSNTGQLYF.

A word on this clone: Gene names refer to mouse genes. The CDR3 extends 1 residue past the end of the read, so its final part is completed from the germline J gene. V and J are TRBV13-3 and TRBJ2-2, with D maybe TRBD2 (6 bases). The CDR3 runs 16 residues. Germline V gives CDR1 NNHDY, CDR2 SYVADS. Between the trimmed V and J ends, which lost 0 bases and 4 bases, there was a span of 13 bases. This chain's CDR3 is CASSDVRGEGTGQLYF. Incomplete CDR3 DNA: TGTGCCAGCAGTGATGTCCGGGGGGAAGGCACCGGGCAGCTCTAC.

Turning to this clone: Gene names and germline match the mouse. CDR3 DNA (partial): TGTGCCAGCGGTGGCGACTGGTCCTCCTATGAACAGTAC. This encodes CASGGDWSSYEQY. The whole CDR3 is CASGGDWSSYEQYF. V usage is TRBV13-2 and J usage is TRBJ2-7, with D possibly matching TRBD2 (6 bases). The observed sequence ends 1 residue before the CDR3 terminus, with the missing tail filled in from the germline J gene. CDR3 length: 14 amino acids. Trimming pared 3 bases from V and 0 bases from J, leaving 10 bases between. CDR1 and CDR2 (germline): NNHNN, SYGAGS (reference sequence).

This clone was seen more than once but under ten times. The germline and genes are mouse ones. The DNA read from the CDR3 is TGTGGTGCTAGGCTGGGGGGTGAACAGTAC. As protein: CGARLGGEQY. The whole CDR3 region reads CGARLGGEQYF. The rearrangement links TRBV20 to TRBJ2-7; 8 positions match TRBD2. The observed sequence ends 1 residue before the CDR3 terminus, with the missing tail filled in from the germline J gene. This CDR3 has 11 residues. CDR1 and CDR2 from the germline V gene are GFQATS and STVNSAI. The junction had 0 bases not matched to a gene; V was cut back by 2 bases and J by 6 bases.

A remark on this clone: The genes are named according to mouse. The read finishes 1 residue shy of the CDR3 end, and the germline J gene is used to complete it. V gene TRBV13-3 combines with J gene TRBJ2-7; the match to TRBD2 covers 7 bases. Germline trimming cut 0 bases from V and 4 bases from J; bases unmatched to any gene: 4. The CDR3 contains 14 residues. Germline V gene lookup returns CDR1 NNHDY and CDR2 SYVADS. Incomplete CDR3 DNA: TGTGCCAGCAGTGATGTCGGGGGGGGGTATGAACAGTAC. It codes for CASSDVGGGYEQY. In full, the CDR3 reads CASSDVGGGYEQYF.

Notes on this clone: Genes here carry mouse names. With the read ending 1 residue before the CDR3 end, the germline J gene is used to fill in that end. The chain has TRBV15 and TRBJ2-2; 9 nucleotides line up with TRBD2. CDR1 and CDR2 (germline): SGHND, FRSKSL. The ends lost 3 bases at V and 4 bases at J; junction bases unmatched: 3. The CDR3 runs 15 residues. The CDR3 spells CASSFWGGGTGQLYF. Partial CDR3 DNA: TGTGCCAGCAGTTTCTGGGGGGGAGGCACCGGGCAGCTCTAC.

As for this clone: Genes and germline come from the mouse. The read is 1 residue too short to cover the CDR3 end, so that end is filled in from the germline J gene. The rearrangement uses TRBV5 and TRBJ2-5; D may be TRBD1 (5 bases). Trimming stripped 2 bases from V and 3 bases from J, with 9 bases between. Germline CDR1 LGHNA, CDR2 YNLKQL (reference sequence). This CDR3 contains 14 residues. The part of the CDR3 DNA that was read is TGTGCCAGCAGCCAAACCAGGGTGCAAGACACCCAGTAC. Translation gives CASSQTRVQDTQY. In full, the CDR3 is CASSQTRVQDTQYF.

Of note for this clone: All gene names here are mouse names. The observed sequence ends 1 residue before the CDR3 terminus, with the missing tail filled in from the germline J gene. This chain uses TRBV19 with TRBJ2-3; 7 nucleotides line up with TRBD2. The CDR3 is 14 amino acids. From germline, CDR1 is FNHDT and CDR2 SITEND (reference sequence). J gave up 0 bases and V 4 bases, and 2 bases lay outside the gene matches. This CDR3 reads CASSLWGSAETLYF. CDR3 DNA, as far as it was read: TGTGCCAGCAGTCTCTGGGGGAGTGCAGAAACGCTGTAT.

This clone was picked up one time. The gene names here belong to mouse. From the germline J gene comes the end of the CDR3, since the read stops 1 residue before it. J is TRBJ1-4 and V is TRBV5, with D unresolved. The CDR3 has 16 residues. Trimming took 0 bases from V and 0 from J, leaving 8 bases between them. Germline V gene lookup returns CDR1 LGHNA and CDR2 YNLKQL (reference sequence). The sequenced CDR3 bases are TGTGCCAGCAGCCAAGATGGCACATTTTCCAACGAAAGATTATTT. This sequence encodes CASSQDGTFSNERLF. The whole CDR3 protein reads CASSQDGTFSNERLFF.

In regard to this clone: Gene names are the mouse ones. The DNA ends 1 residue before the CDR3 does, and the rest of the CDR3 is filled in from the germline J gene. The chain recombines TRBV5 with TRBJ2-1; 12 bases agree with TRBD2. Germline V lookup: CDR1 LGHNA, CDR2 YNLKQL (reference sequence). The CDR3 totals 15 residues. With 4 bases clipped from V and 3 bases from J, the junction kept 1 base outside the gene matches. The chain's CDR3 is CASSPDWGGYAEQFF. CDR3 DNA, as far as it was read: TGTGCCAGCAGCCCGGACTGGGGGGGCTATGCTGAGCAGTTC.